Included here is one T cell receptor (beta chain) sequence, with context. The data were obtained in a study of blood T cell repertoires in COVID-19. Background on the study: Acute and convalescent COVID-19 specimens originated in the United States, Italy and Spain. T cells, B-cell-depleted T cells, or PBMCs supplied cDNA or gDNA.

Sequencing was performed with immunoSEQ multiplex PCR; in TCRdb, only in-frame clones are kept and a portion is missing. The sample holds 200,000 to 250,000 clones, roughly 85% seen once. Germline V gene data show CDR1 as MNHNY and CDR2 as SVGAGI (reference sequence). V was clipped by 6 bases and J by 2 bases; unmatched bases: 7. CDR3 length equals 15 residues. The sequencing sample was made of peripheral blood. The TCR originated in a woman older than 75 with acute or convalescent COVID-19. This chain joins TRBV6-6 and TRBJ2-3; 8 bases are a match to TRBD1. The CDR3 DNA reads TGTGCCAGCAGGCCCGGACAGGGCAACACAGATACGCAGTATTTT. The encoded protein is CASRPGQGNTDTQYF.